This TCR beta chain came from a study of blood T cells in healthy people across ages (dated by TCRdb to 2013 to 2016). Regarding the research as a whole: Template switching captured roughly one uniquely barcoded TCR beta cDNA molecule per two T cells in model experiments. Using deep sequencing normalized with unique cDNA molecular identifiers, the study measured how TCR beta repertoire diversity changes with age. The donors were split into four age groups: young (average around 15 years), middle-aged (roughly 39), aged (more than 60) and long-lived (approximately 89). Donors of different ages were randomly distributed across sequencing lanes to avoid experimental bias. Two additional independent replicas of 1 million unique cDNA reads from the same blood draw were analyzed for two donors (one aged 18 to 30 and one aged 80 or older).

The donors were 40 or so Caucasian individuals from Russia, aged roughly 6 to 100 years, who were systemically healthy. Each donor gave roughly 9.5 milliliters of peripheral blood, collected into EDTA-treated Vacutainer tubes. Ficoll-Paque density-gradient centrifugation was used to isolate PBMCs, with at least 6.5 million per sample. Total RNA, at least 6 micrograms per sample, was extracted from PBMCs with Trizol reagent. For every donor, flow cytometry on a PBMC aliquot measured the percentage of naive CD45RAhigh/CD27high T cells. This clonotype has a handful of counts. The target of this receptor is not known. Base qualities are not recorded, but no much larger clone differs from it by a single base. General study outcomes and caveats: Bulk unsorted PBMC profiling prevented conclusive comparison of naive and antigen-experienced compartments. Observed TCR beta diversity per million T cells fell roughly linearly with age, and a significant reduction was already apparent by age roughly 40. A strong correlation was found between observed TCR beta diversity and the percentage of naive T cells measured by flow cytometry. Because donor CMV infection status was unknown, age-related changes in expanded clonotypes were potentially confounded. Estimates of total diversity based on one million sequenced T cells were considered lower bounds and underestimates. Compared with the aged group, the long-lived group had more naive CD4+ T cells, fewer expanded clones and increased TCR diversity, suggesting age selection.

Trimming removed 5 bases from V and 5 bases from J; the gene matches leave 6 bases unexplained. CDR1 and CDR2, looked up from the germline V gene, are MDHEN and SYDVKM. The CDR3 measures 14 amino acids from cysteine to phenylalanine. Kept here is only the CDR3 DNA, which spans 42 bases and is read in frame from base 1. The method was 5' RACE. Sequenced using an Illumina HiSeq 2500. A second roughly 6 to 12 cycle PCR used a sample-barcoded 5' primer and a J-beta primer mix. A unique molecular identifier was introduced onto each TCR beta cDNA molecule by a template-switch 5' adaptor carrying 12 random nucleotides. Each sample yielded at least 2.5 million CDR3-containing paired-end reads. First-strand cDNA was synthesized from all RNA with the Mint cDNA synthesis kit, primed by a TRBC-specific oligonucleotide. After uracil-DNA glycosylase treatment, a first 18-cycle PCR used universal primers M1SS and BC2_uni_R on all cDNA. Per the original workflow: Normalization of each sample was performed by random selection of 1 million high-quality reads, each carrying a distinct molecular identifier. Instead of being binned into consensus sequences, reads with shared molecular identifiers were discarded. MiTCR, set to a Q25 quality threshold and the strictest error-elimination algorithm, was used for CDR3 identification, clonotype clustering and error correction. Lower-bound total TCR beta diversity was estimated with a nonparametric unseen species model using Euler transformation. Clones were called with MiXCR by TCRdb after fastp trimmed the public reads at Q25, and only in-frame beta chains were retained. Here each entry gathers all rows of one CDR3 protein and keeps the most common genes and DNA. The V and J calls and clone size come from TCRdb's table, not from the authors' own analysis. Present in this sample are about 640,000 distinct CDR3 sequences, 45% to 65% of which were seen just once. Jointly, the top ten make up 35% to 40% of the sample.

The rearrangement joined TRBV28 to TRBJ2-5, with 9 bases matching TRBD1. The sample taken for sequencing was blood. The receptor was isolated from a man between 60 and 75 years old in good health. The nucleotide sequence is TGTGCCAGCAGTCCTACCGGGACAGGGGAGACCCAGTACTTC. Translated, this gives CASSPTGTGETQYF.